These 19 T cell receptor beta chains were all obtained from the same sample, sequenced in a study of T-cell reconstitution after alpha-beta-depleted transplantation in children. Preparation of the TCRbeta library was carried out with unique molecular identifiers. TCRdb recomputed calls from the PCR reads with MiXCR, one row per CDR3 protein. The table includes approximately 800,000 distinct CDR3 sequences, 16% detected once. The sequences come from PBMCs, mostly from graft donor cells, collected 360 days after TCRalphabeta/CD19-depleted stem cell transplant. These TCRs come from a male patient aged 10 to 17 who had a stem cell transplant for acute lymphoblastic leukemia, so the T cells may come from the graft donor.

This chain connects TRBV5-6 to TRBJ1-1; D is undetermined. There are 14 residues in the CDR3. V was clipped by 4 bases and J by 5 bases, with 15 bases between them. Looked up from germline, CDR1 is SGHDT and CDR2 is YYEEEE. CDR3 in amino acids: CASSPLFPGTEAFF. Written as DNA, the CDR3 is TGTGCCAGCAGCCCCCTTTTTCCGGGGACTGAAGCTTTCTTT. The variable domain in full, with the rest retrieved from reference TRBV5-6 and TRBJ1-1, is DAGVTQSPTHLIKTRGQQVTLRCSPKSGHDTVSWYQQALGQGPQFIFQYYEEEERQRGNFPDRFSGHQFPNYSSELNVNALLLGDSALYLCASSPLFPGTEAFFGQGTRLTVV.

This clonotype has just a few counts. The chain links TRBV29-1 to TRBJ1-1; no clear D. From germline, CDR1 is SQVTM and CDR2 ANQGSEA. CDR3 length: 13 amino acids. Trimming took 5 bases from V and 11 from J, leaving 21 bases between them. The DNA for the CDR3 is TGCAGCGTTTATCCCTTCCCTGTGTCGTGGGCTTTCTTT. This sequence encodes CSVYPFPVSWAFF.

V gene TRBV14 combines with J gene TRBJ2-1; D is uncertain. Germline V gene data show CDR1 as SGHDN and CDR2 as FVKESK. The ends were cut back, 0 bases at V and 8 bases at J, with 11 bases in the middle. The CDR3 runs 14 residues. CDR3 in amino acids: CASSQDPRVDEQFF. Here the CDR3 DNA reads TGTGCCAGCAGCCAAGATCCGCGTGTCGATGAGCAGTTCTTC.

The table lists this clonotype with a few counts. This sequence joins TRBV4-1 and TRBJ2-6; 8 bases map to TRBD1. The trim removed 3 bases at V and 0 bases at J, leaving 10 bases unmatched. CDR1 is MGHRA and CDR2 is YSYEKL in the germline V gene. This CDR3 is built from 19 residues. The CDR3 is CASSQTPGQVYSGANVLTF. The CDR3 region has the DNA TGCGCCAGCAGCCAGACTCCGGGACAGGTTTACTCTGGGGCCAACGTCCTGACTTTC.

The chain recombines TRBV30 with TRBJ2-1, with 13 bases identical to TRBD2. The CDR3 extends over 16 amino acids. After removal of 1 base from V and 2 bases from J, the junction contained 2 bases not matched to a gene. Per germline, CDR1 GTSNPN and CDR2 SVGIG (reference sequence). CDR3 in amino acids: CAWSATSGRAYNEQFF. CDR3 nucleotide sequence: TGTGCCTGGAGTGCCACTAGCGGGAGGGCCTACAATGAGCAGTTCTTC.

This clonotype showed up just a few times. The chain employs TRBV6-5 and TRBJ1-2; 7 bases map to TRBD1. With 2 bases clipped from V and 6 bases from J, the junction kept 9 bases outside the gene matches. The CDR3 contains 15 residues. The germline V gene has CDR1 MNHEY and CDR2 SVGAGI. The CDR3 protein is CASSYDRVQEDGYTF. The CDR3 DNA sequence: TGTGCCAGCAGTTACGACAGGGTCCAAGAAGATGGCTACACCTTC.

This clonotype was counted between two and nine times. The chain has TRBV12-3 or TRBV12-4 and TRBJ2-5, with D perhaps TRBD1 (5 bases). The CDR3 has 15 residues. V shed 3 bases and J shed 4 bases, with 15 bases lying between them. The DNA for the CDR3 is TGTGCCAGCAGTTTCCAGGGCGCCGGTGGAGAGACCCAGTACTTC. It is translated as CASSFQGAGGETQYF.

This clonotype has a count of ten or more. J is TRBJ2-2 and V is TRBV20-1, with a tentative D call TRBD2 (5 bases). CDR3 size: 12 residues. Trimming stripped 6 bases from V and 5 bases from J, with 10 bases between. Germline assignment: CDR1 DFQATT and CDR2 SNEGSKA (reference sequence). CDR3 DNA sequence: TGCAGTGCACGACCGGGGACCGGGGAGCTGTTTTTT. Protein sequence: CSARPGTGELFF.

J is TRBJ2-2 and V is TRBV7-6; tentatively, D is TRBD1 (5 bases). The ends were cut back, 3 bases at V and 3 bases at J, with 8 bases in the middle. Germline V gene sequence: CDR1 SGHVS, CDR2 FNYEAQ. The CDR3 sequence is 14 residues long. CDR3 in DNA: TGTGCCAGCAGCTTCAAAGGGGACACCGGGGAGCTGTTTTTT. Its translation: CASSFKGDTGELFF.

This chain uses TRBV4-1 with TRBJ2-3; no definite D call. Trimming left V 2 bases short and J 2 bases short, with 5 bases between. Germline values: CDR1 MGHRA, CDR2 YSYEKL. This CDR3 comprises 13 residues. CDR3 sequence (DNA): TGCGCCAGCAGCCAATCAGACACAGATACGCAGTATTTT. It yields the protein CASSQSDTDTQYF.

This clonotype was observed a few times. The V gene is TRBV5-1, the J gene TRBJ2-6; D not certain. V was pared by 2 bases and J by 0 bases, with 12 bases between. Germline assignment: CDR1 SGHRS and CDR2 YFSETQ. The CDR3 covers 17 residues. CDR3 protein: CASSFLDPYSGANVLTF. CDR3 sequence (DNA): TGCGCCAGCAGCTTCCTGGACCCCTACTCTGGGGCCAACGTCCTGACTTTC. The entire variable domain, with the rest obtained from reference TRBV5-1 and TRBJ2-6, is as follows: KAGVTQTPRYLIKTRGQQVTLSCSPISGHRSVSWYQQTPGQGLQFLFEYFSETQRNKGNFPGRFSGRQFSNSRSEMNVSTLELGDSALYLCASSFLDPYSGANVLTFGAGSRLTVL.

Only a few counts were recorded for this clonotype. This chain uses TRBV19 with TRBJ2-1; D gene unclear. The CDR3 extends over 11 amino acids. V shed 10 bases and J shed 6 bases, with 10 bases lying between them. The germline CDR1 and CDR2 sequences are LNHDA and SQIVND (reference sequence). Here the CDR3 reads CATRRSNEQFF. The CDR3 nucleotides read TGTGCCACCAGGCGGTCCAATGAGCAGTTCTTC.

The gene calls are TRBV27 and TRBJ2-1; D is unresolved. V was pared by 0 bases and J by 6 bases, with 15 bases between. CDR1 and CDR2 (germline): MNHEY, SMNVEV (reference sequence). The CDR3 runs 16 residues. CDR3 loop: CASSLSNSVTFNEQFF. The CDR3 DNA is TGTGCCAGCAGTTTATCGAACTCCGTGACTTTCAATGAGCAGTTCTTC.

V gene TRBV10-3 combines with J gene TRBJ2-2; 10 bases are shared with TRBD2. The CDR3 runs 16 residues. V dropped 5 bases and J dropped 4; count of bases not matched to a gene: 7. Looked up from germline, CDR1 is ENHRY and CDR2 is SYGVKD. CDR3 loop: CAISLAGAALTGELFF. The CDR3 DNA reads TGTGCCATCAGTCTAGCGGGAGCTGCCCTCACCGGGGAGCTGTTTTTT.

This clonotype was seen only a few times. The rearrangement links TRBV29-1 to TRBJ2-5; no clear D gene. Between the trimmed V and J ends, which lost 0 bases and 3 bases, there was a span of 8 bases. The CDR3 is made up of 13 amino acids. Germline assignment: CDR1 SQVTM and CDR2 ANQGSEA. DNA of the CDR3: TGCAGCGTTGAAGATCTTCCTAAAGAGACCCAGTACTTC. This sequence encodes CSVEDLPKETQYF.

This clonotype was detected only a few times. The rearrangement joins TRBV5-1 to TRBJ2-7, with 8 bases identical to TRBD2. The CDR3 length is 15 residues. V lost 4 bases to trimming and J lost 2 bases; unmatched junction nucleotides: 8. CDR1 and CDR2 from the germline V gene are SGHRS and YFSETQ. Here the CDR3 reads CASSPGGAGTYEQYF. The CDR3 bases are TGCGCCAGCAGCCCCGGGGGGGCGGGGACCTACGAGCAGTACTTC.

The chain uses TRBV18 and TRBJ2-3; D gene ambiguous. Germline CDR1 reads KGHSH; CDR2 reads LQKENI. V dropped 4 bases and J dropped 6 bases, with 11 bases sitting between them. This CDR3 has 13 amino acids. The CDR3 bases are TGTGCCAGCTCACGACATCGGTGGGATACGCAGTATTTT. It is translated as CASSRHRWDTQYF.

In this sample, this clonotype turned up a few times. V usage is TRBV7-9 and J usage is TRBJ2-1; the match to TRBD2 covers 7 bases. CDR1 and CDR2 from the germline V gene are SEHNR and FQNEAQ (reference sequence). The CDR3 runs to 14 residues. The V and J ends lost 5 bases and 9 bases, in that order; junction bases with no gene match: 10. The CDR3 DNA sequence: TGTGCCAGCAGCCTGCGGGCGGGAGTTGGTGAGCAGTTCTTC. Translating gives CASSLRAGVGEQFF.

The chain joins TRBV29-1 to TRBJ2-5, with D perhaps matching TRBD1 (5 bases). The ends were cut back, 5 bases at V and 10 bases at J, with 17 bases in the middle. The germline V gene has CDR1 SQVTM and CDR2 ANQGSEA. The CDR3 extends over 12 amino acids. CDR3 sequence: CSVNDSTEVQYF. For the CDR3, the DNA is TGCAGCGTTAATGACTCGACAGAGGTCCAGTACTTC.